The clone carrying this T cell receptor (beta chain) was recorded at least ten times. Its antigen is unidentified. The entry originates in a study of neurological immune-mediated disorders. 5'RACE generated cDNA with 10-nucleotide random UMIs. TCRdb redid the calling of the 5' RACE reads with MiXCR, one entry per CDR3 protein. The sample holds 87,000 or so distinct CDR3 sequences, roughly 4% seen once. V was pared by 4 bases and J by 4 bases, with 7 bases of the junction left unmatched. This CDR3 region has 14 residues. In germline, CDR1 is DFQATT, CDR2 SNEGSKA (reference sequence). Study-wide findings and caveats: One related-CDR3 cluster, identified by phylogenetic grouping, held the repertoires of 18 of 34 multiple sclerosis patients and was a possible signature.

The sequenced material came from PBMCs. The gene calls are TRBV20-1 and TRBJ2-1, with 7 bases lining up with TRBD1. The source of this sequence is a woman aged 18-29 years with multiple sclerosis. The CDR3 region has the DNA TGCAGTGCTACCCGGACAGGCCTATACAATGAGCAGTTCTTC. It yields the protein CSATRTGLYNEQFF.